Below are 9 T cell receptor beta chains sequenced from a single sample in a study of human T cells and chemical hapten exposure. TCRdb passed the RACE reads through MiXCR, listing each CDR3 protein once. The sample consists of around 100,000 distinct CDR3 sequences, approximately 11% of them appearing once. Time point given: patch test 1, 2 weeks after DPC sensitization. The sample's treatment: therapeutic diphenylcyclopropenone sensitization with weekly scalp DPC. The source was whole blood, collected in connection with sensitization to the hapten diphenylcyclopropenone (DPC). Receptor source: a woman between 40 and 55 years old with alopecia areata. Some clones in this sample may be carry-over from other donors' samples.

This clonotype was found many times. The V call is TRBV11-2, the J call TRBJ2-3; D gene ambiguous. The V end lost 6 bases, the J end lost 2 bases, and 6 bases lay between the germline ends. From germline, CDR1 is SGHAT and CDR2 FQNNGV. There are 12 residues in the CDR3. The CDR3 DNA reads as TGTGCCAGCAGGCGCGACACAGATACGCAGTATTTT. Its translation is CASRRDTDTQYF.

This rearrangement joins TRBV18 to TRBJ1-1; D gene ambiguous. V was trimmed by 2 bases and J by 6 bases, leaving 13 bases between them. Looked up from germline, CDR1 is KGHSH and CDR2 is LQKENI. The CDR3 is made up of 14 amino acids. CDR3: CASSPDGVWSEAFF. The CDR3 bases are TGTGCCAGCTCACCAGACGGGGTTTGGTCTGAAGCTTTCTTT.

This clonotype was picked up many times. The rearrangement joins TRBV7-9 to TRBJ1-5; tentative D call: TRBD1 (6 bases). Germline assignment: CDR1 SEHNR and CDR2 FQNEAQ (reference sequence). V was clipped by 4 bases and J by 1 base, with 14 bases between them. The CDR3 consists of 16 residues. Here the CDR3 DNA reads TGTGCCAGCAGCTCCCCGGGGGCGCAAAGCAATCAGCCCCAGCATTTT. It codes for CASSSPGAQSNQPQHF.

This clonotype has a handful of counts. The J gene is TRBJ2-6, the V gene TRBV11-2; unclear D gene. The V and J ends lost 4 bases and 0 bases respectively, with 16 bases between them. CDR1 SGHAT and CDR2 FQNNGV come from the germline V gene. The CDR3 loop spans 18 amino acids. Written as DNA, the CDR3 is TGTGCCAGCAGCTCCCCGAGAACCAAGTTCTCTGGGGCCAACGTCCTGACTTTC. This gives the protein CASSSPRTKFSGANVLTF.

This chain joins TRBV30 and TRBJ2-1, with TRBD2 matching 10 bases. Trimming at V came to 3 bases and at J to 6 bases, leaving 8 bases not matched to a gene. This CDR3 is built from 15 residues. CDR1 and CDR2 (germline): GTSNPN, SVGIG (reference sequence). Written as DNA, the CDR3 is TGTGCCTGGAGCCCCATTAGCGGGAGGACCAATGAGCAGTTCTTC. Amino acids: CAWSPISGRTNEQFF.

CDR3 amino acids: CASSLFGQGHTEAFF. Written as DNA, the CDR3 is TGTGCCAGCAGTTTATTTGGGCAGGGGCACACTGAAGCTTTCTTT. The V and J genes are TRBV27 and TRBJ1-1; a weak D match, TRBD1 (6 bases). The germline gives CDR1 MNHEY, CDR2 SMNVEV (reference sequence). The CDR3 contains 15 residues. Between the trimmed V and J ends, which lost 1 base and 3 bases, there was a span of 12 bases.

The V gene is TRBV29-1, the J gene TRBJ2-7, with TRBD1 identical over 10 bases. Germline V gives CDR1 SQVTM, CDR2 ANQGSEA. V gave up 8 bases and J gave up 5 bases; unmatched junction bases: 9. CDR3 length equals 13 residues. Here the CDR3 reads CSTSTGGLDEQYF. The CDR3 DNA is TGCAGCACTTCGACAGGGGGCCTGGACGAGCAGTACTTC.

At least ten counts were recorded for this clonotype. The CDR3 is CASSLVAGRNNEQFF. In DNA form, the CDR3 reads TGTGCCAGCAGCTTAGTAGCGGGAAGGAACAATGAGCAGTTCTTC. The chain joins TRBV7-2 to TRBJ2-1; 8 bases match TRBD2. Germline assignment: CDR1 SGHTA and CDR2 FQGNSA. The CDR3 is 15 residues long. Trimming cost V 1 base and J 5 bases; bases outside gene matches: 4.

The rearrangement uses TRBV11-2 and TRBJ1-5; D is ambiguous. CDR3 length equals 13 residues. Trimming shortened V by 4 bases and J by 4 bases, and 8 bases separated the two germline ends. Looked up from germline, CDR1 is SGHAT and CDR2 is FQNNGV. The CDR3 loop reads CASSSTVNQPQHF. CDR3 sequence (DNA): TGTGCCAGCAGCTCAACAGTAAATCAGCCCCAGCATTTT.